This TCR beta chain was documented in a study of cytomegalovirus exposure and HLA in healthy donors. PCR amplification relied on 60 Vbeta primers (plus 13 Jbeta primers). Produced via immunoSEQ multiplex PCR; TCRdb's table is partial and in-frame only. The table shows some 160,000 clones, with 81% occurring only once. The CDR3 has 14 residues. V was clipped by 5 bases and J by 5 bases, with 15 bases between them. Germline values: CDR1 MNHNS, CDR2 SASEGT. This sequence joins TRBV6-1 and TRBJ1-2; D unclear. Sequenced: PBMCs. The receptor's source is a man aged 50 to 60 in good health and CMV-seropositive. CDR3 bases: TGTGCCAGCAGTACGGTGGGTGGAGGTTATGGCTACACCTTC. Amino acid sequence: CASSTVGGGYGYTF.